This paragraph covers one T cell receptor (beta chain) sequence. The data were obtained in a study of shared clonotypes between healthy human individuals. V lost 7 bases and J lost 11, with 20 bases in between. CDR3 size: 13 residues. Per germline, CDR1 MDHEN and CDR2 SYDVKM. Assay: immunoSEQ multiplex PCR; the TCRdb copy retains only in-frame clones and omits some. The sample carries about 1.5 million clones, 98% recorded once. Sample: naive CD4+ T cells sorted from blood. Stated subset: CD45RA+ positively selected. The chain uses TRBV28 and TRBJ1-2, with a possible D match to TRBD1 (6 bases). This receptor was obtained from a man aged 25-40 years in good health. CDR3 DNA: TGTGCCAGCACCACAACCCCGGGGGCTCTGTACACCTTC. It translates to CASTTTPGALYTF.